This T cell receptor beta chain was sequenced during a study of beta chain features in type 1 diabetes. Expressed TCRB transcripts were sequenced because the isolated RNA had all been reverse transcribed beforehand. Generated by immunoSEQ multiplex PCR, the TCRdb table keeps only in-frame clones and is missing some. This sample has about 250,000 clones, with approximately 14% found just once. This clone was recorded a few times. The receptor's source is a woman in her 40s in good health. Sequencing used naive CD4+ T cells from blood.

The CDR3 nucleotides read TGTGCCAGCAGGGGGGGAGCCGGGGAGCTGTTTTTT. Protein sequence: CASRGGAGELFF. The chain combines TRBV6-1 with TRBJ2-2; the D gene is possibly TRBD2 (6 bases). V lost 6 bases and J 6 bases, leaving 8 bases between the germline ends. Looked up from germline, CDR1 is MNHNS and CDR2 is SASEGT. The CDR3 sequence is 12 residues long.